This TCR beta chain comes out of a study of neurological immune-mediated disorders. General study points: Multiple sclerosis patients had less TCR clonal expansion than even healthy controls, unlike HTLV-1-associated myelopathy.

Synthesis of cDNA used 5'RACE (with 10-nucleotide random UMIs). TCRdb re-called the 5' RACE reads through MiXCR, storing one row per CDR3 protein. The repertoire holds approximately 32,000 distinct CDR3 sequences, with roughly 7.3% as singletons. This clonotype was recorded at least ten times. What it recognizes is unknown. The sample consisted of PBMCs. This sequence originates from a woman aged 40 to 49 in good health.

CDR3 region: CASRDVQGPDTQYF. In DNA form, the CDR3 reads TGTGCCAGCAGGGATGTACAGGGTCCAGATACGCAGTATTTT. This chain links TRBV2 with TRBJ2-3, with D perhaps matching TRBD1 (6 bases). Trimming stripped 6 bases from V and 4 bases from J, with 14 bases between. The length of the CDR3 is 14 residues. Germline CDR1 reads SNHLY; CDR2 reads FYNNEI.